These T cell receptor beta chains were read from a single sample in a study of somatic mutations in cytotoxic T cells in rheumatoid arthritis. Clones were sequenced by immunoSEQ multiplex PCR, and TCRdb holds only the in-frame ones, with some missing. The sample lists about 20,000 clones; approximately 87% were seen once. Sequences were obtained from CD8+ T cells sorted from blood. These receptors came from a man aged 40-49 years in good health. The CDR3 runs from the conserved cysteine through the conserved F or W. The D gene is left open where the match is weak. Clone size is given for some rows only: seen once, a few or many times, or a class if the clone is expanded.

>NA|TRBV7-8|NA|TRBJ1-2
CASRLRGGNGYTF
TGTGCCAGCAGATTACGGGGGGGAAATGGCTACACCTTC
>NA|TRBV6-6|few|TRBJ1-1
CASSPDYGGETEAFF
TGTGCCAGCAGTCCCGATTACGGGGGCGAGACTGAAGCTTTCTTT
>NA|TRBV4-3|NA|TRBJ2-2
CASSQEIFAFPSGELFF
TGCGCCAGCAGCCAAGAGATCTTCGCTTTCCCCTCCGGGGAGCTGTTTTTT
>NA|TRBV28|NA|TRBJ1-3
CASSLGGTGNTIYF
TGTGCCAGCAGTTTGGGGGGGACTGGAAACACCATATATTTT
>NA|TRBV7-8|NA|TRBJ1-5
CASSQHRDDSNQPQHF
TGTGCCAGCAGCCAACACAGAGATGATAGCAATCAGCCCCAGCATTTT
>NA|TRBV10-2|NA|TRBJ2-3
CASSESGPSGTDTQYF
TGCGCCAGCAGTGAGTCCGGGCCATCAGGCACAGATACGCAGTATTTT
>TRBD1|TRBV7-9|NA|TRBJ1-2
CASSPGTDYGYTF
TGTGCCAGCAGCCCCGGGACAGACTATGGCTACACCTTC
>NA|TRBV7-8|NA|TRBJ2-7
CASSWGGAHSSYEQYF
TGTGCCAGCAGCTGGGGCGGGGCCCATAGCTCCTACGAGCAGTACTTC
>NA|TRBV2|NA|TRBJ1-2
CAGEDLYGYTF
TGTGCCGGTGAGGACCTTTATGGCTACACCTTC
>NA|TRBV11-2|NA|TRBJ2-7
CASSPVENEQYF
TGTGCCAGCAGCCCCGTAGAGAACGAGCAGTACTTC
>TRBD2|TRBV6-4|NA|TRBJ2-1
CASSPGLAAEQFF
TGTGCCAGCAGCCCGGGACTAGCGGCTGAGCAGTTCTTC
>NA|TRBV27|NA|TRBJ1-4
CASSFRGYEKLFF
TGTGCCAGCAGTTTCCGGGGATATGAAAAACTGTTTTTT
>NA|TRBV7-9|NA|TRBJ2-7
CASSLGPGSSYEQYF
TGTGCCAGCAGCTTAGGTCCGGGCAGCTCCTACGAGCAGTACTTC
>NA|TRBV27|NA|TRBJ1-2
CASSSDGYGYTF
TGTGCCAGCAGTTCCGACGGTTATGGCTACACCTTC
>NA|TRBV5-8|NA|TRBJ2-1
CASSLGRTAIYNEQFF
TGTGCCAGCAGCTTAGGCCGGACAGCGATATACAATGAGCAGTTCTTC
>NA|TRBV7-9|NA|TRBJ2-7
CASSTTDSGYEQYF
TGTGCCAGCAGCACCACCGACAGCGGCTACGAGCAGTACTTC
>NA|TRBV7-9|NA|TRBJ1-4
CASSSQDPNEKLFF
TGTGCCAGCAGCTCACAGGACCCAAATGAAAAACTGTTTTTT
>NA|TRBV11-2|NA|TRBJ2-2
CASSIYTGELFF
TGTGCCAGCAGCATATACACCGGGGAGCTGTTTTTT
>NA|TRBV5-5|NA|TRBJ2-7
CASSPTKGGYPRVEQYF
TGTGCCAGCAGCCCTACAAAGGGTGGCTACCCTCGGGTCGAGCAGTACTTC
>TRBD1|TRBV4-3|NA|TRBJ2-7
CASSQADRGVARGYEQYF
TGCGCCAGCAGCCAAGCAGACAGGGGGGTTGCCCGTGGATACGAGCAGTACTTC
>NA|TRBV28|NA|TRBJ2-6
CASSRRQRRSLGANVLTF
TGTGCCAGCAGCCGCCGCCAGCGACGAAGCCTTGGGGCCAACGTCCTGACTTTC
>TRBD1|TRBV19|once|TRBJ1-1
CAIGQGIGSEAFF
TGTGCCATAGGACAGGGGATCGGGTCTGAAGCTTTCTTT
>NA|TRBV19|NA|TRBJ2-7
CASSMDGDPYEQYF
TGTGCCAGTAGTATGGACGGGGATCCCTACGAGCAGTACTTC
>TRBD1|TRBV27|NA|TRBJ2-7
CASSSRTGLVEQYF
TGTGCCAGCAGTTCGCGGACAGGGTTGGTCGAGCAGTACTTC